A selection of T cell receptor beta chains follows, all from one sample in a study of blood T cell repertoires in COVID-19. Repertoires were generated with immunoSEQ multiplex PCR, while TCRdb's copy carries only in-frame clones and drops some. Seen here are 50,000 or so clones, over 75% observed once, and the top ten hold roughly 7.1%. The sample taken for sequencing was peripheral blood. The source is a middle-aged man with active COVID-19. Each CDR3 is given with its conserved first and last residue. A D gene is named only where the DNA matches it firmly. Some rows mark clone size as missing; the rest say once, few, many or name a class of expanded clone.

j_call | d_call | v_call | clone_size | cdr3_length | cdr3_aa | cdr3_nt
TRBJ2-5 | TRBD1 | TRBV7-9 | once | 16 | CASSQSGQGYVETQYF | TGTGCCAGCAGCCAAAGTGGACAGGGATATGTAGAGACCCAGTACTTC
TRBJ2-7 | - | TRBV4-1 | - | 17 | CASSQVVGGGRSYEQYF | TGCGCCAGCAGCCAGGTGGTAGGGGGCGGGAGGAGTTACGAGCAGTACTTC
TRBJ2-7 | - | TRBV20-1 | - | 12 | CSASNQAYEQYF | TGCAGTGCTAGTAACCAGGCCTACGAGCAGTACTTC
TRBJ1-2 | - | TRBV14 | few | 14 | CASSQDGRNYGYTF | TGTGCCAGCAGCCAAGACGGGAGAAACTATGGCTACACCTTC
TRBJ1-2 | TRBD1 | TRBV7-9 | - | 16 | CASSLGGTGGLYGYTF | TGTGCCAGCAGCTTGGGAGGGACAGGGGGCCTCTATGGCTACACCTTC
TRBJ2-7 | - | TRBV18 | - | 13 | CASSPPSSYEQYF | TGTGCCAGCTCACCCCCCAGCTCCTACGAGCAGTACTTC
TRBJ2-7 | TRBD1 | TRBV4-1 | - | 16 | CASSQGGRDRLSEQYF | TGCGCCAGCAGCCAAGGGGGCCGGGACAGGCTTAGCGAGCAGTACTTC
TRBJ1-1 | - | TRBV29-1 | - | 13 | CSASTGTVTEAFF | TGCAGCGCTTCTACAGGGACGGTCACTGAAGCTTTCTTT
TRBJ2-5 | - | TRBV18 | - | 14 | CASSPAPAGETQYF | TGTGCCAGCTCACCAGCTCCAGCAGGGGAGACCCAGTACTTC
TRBJ1-2 | - | TRBV9 | - | 15 | CASSTAPGQAGGYTF | TGTGCCAGCAGCACTGCCCCCGGGCAGGCGGGTGGCTACACCTTC
TRBJ1-2 | - | TRBV20-1 | - | 16 | CSASGSRDQVVDGYTF | TGCAGTGCTAGTGGGTCGCGGGACCAGGTTGTCGATGGCTACACCTTC
TRBJ2-2 | TRBD1 | TRBV6-2/TRBV6-3 | - | 13 | CASSPGGTGELFF | TGTGCCAGCAGCCCAGGGGGAACCGGGGAGCTGTTTTTT
TRBJ2-2 | TRBD2 | TRBV27 | - | 14 | CASSMGLVTGELFF | TGTGCCAGCAGTATGGGACTAGTCACCGGGGAGCTGTTTTTT
TRBJ1-1 | TRBD1 | TRBV18 | - | 15 | CASSPRGQGATEAFF | TGTGCCAGCTCACCTCGGGGACAGGGGGCGACTGAAGCTTTCTTT
TRBJ1-2 | TRBD1 | TRBV7-2 | - | 13 | CASSYRQGAGYTF | TGTGCCAGCAGCTATAGACAGGGGGCGGGCTACACCTTC
TRBJ2-3 | - | TRBV11-3 | - | 14 | CASSLGGDTDTQYF | TGTGCCAGCAGCTTAGGGGGGGACACAGATACGCAGTATTTT
TRBJ1-5 | TRBD1 | TRBV5-1 | - | 15 | CASSVWTGPNQPQHF | TGCGCCAGCAGCGTATGGACAGGTCCGAATCAGCCCCAGCATTTT
TRBJ2-1 | - | TRBV6-2/TRBV6-3 | - | 17 | CASSYLGWRNSYNEQFF | TGTGCCAGCAGTTACCTTGGTTGGCGGAATTCTTACAATGAGCAGTTCTTC
TRBJ1-2 | - | TRBV19 | - | 13 | CASRTNGPYGYTF | TGTGCCAGTAGGACTAATGGGCCCTATGGCTACACCTTC
TRBJ1-3 | - | TRBV9 | - | 15 | CASSVDAGTGNTIYF | TGTGCCAGCAGCGTGGACGCAGGGACTGGAAACACCATATATTTT
TRBJ2-6 | - | TRBV4-3 | - | 21 | CASSQEFVDRFSSSGANVLTF | TGCGCCAGCAGCCAAGAGTTCGTCGATCGGTTTAGCTCCTCTGGGGCCAACGTCCTGACTTTC
TRBJ2-5 | TRBD2 | TRBV3-1/TRBV3-2 | - | 16 | CASSLGYRTSRETQYF | TGTGCCAGCAGCCTGGGATACAGGACTAGTAGAGAGACCCAGTACTTC
TRBJ1-5 | - | TRBV18 | - | 14 | CASSYQASNQPQHF | TGTGCCAGCTCATACCAGGCGAGCAATCAGCCCCAGCATTTT
TRBJ1-4 | - | TRBV4-3 | - | 16 | CASSQVEGTANEKLFF | TGCGCCAGCAGCCAAGTAGAGGGCACAGCTAATGAAAAACTGTTTTTT